This T cell receptor beta chain was sequenced in a study of T cell repertoires in cytomegalovirus infection. In the study overall: Shared public TCR beta signatures pointed to both CMV infection and a matching HLA type. Study results and caveats: CMV-specific HLA-C-restricted TCR beta clonotypes dominated the ex vivo response. Using cumulative public TCR beta family frequency, the authors identified those who carried CMV together with the relevant HLA.

TCRdb fed the reads into MiXCR, producing one record per CDR3 protein. The table shows a few hundred thousand distinct CDR3 sequences, with about 17% occurring only once. A note on this clonotype: Its antigen is not identified.

The length of the CDR3 is 15 residues. Per the germline V gene, CDR1 is SEHNR and CDR2 is FQNEAQ (reference sequence). The germline V and J ends were trimmed by 1 base and 5 bases, with 12 bases remaining between them. J is TRBJ2-1 and V is TRBV7-9, with TRBD2 as a possible D gene (7 bases). The clonotype was recovered from a human donor in good health (CMV status not recorded). Some clones in this sample may be carry-over from other donors' samples. Sequences were obtained from CD8+ T cells from PBMCs. The DNA for the CDR3 is TGTGCCAGCAGCTTAGAGGGGGGGCCCAACAATGAGCAGTTCTTC. Protein product: CASSLEGGPNNEQFF.